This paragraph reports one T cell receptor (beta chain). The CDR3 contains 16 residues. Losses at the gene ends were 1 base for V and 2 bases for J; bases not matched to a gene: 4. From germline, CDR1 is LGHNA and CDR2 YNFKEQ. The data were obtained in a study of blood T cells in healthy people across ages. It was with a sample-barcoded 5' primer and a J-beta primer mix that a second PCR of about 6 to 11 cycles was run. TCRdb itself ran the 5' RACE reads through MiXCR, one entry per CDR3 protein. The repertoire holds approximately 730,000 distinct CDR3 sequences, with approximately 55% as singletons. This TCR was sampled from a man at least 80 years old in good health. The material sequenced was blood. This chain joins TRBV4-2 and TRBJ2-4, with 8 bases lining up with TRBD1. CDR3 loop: CASSQGAGGSKNIQYF. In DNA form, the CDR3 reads TGTGCCAGCAGCCAAGGTGCAGGGGGCTCCAAAAACATTCAGTACTTC.